This TCR beta chain was observed in a study of blood T cells in healthy people across ages. Study results and caveats: In the absence of known donor CMV status, changes in expanded clonotypes were possibly confounded.

Primed by a sample-barcoded 5' primer and a J-beta primer mix, a second PCR proceeded for about 6 to 12 cycles. Tags on each cDNA molecule came from a template-switch adaptor with 12 random nucleotides. TCRdb re-derived calls from the 5' RACE reads in MiXCR, one entry per CDR3 protein. Here the sample spans roughly 830,000 distinct CDR3 sequences, 62% being singletons. The CDR3 extends over 14 amino acids. Trimming removed 5 bases from V and 8 bases from J, with 16 bases in between. The germline V gene has CDR1 KGHSH and CDR2 LQKENI. Points on this clonotype: What it binds is unknown.

This TCR came from a young man in good health. The source material was blood. This sequence joins TRBV18 and TRBJ2-1; D gene uncertain. In DNA form, the CDR3 reads TGTGCCAGCTCAGAACCCGGGTTACTGGATGAGCAGTTCTTC. It encodes CASSEPGLLDEQFF.